The 6 T cell receptor beta chains below were found in one sample sequenced in a study of blood T cell repertoires in COVID-19. TCRdb keeps only in-frame clones here, not all; method: immunoSEQ multiplex PCR. The sample carries 55,000 to 65,000 clones, 89% recorded once. The sequenced sample consisted of peripheral blood. These receptors were obtained from a woman aged 60-75 years with COVID-19, enrolled during active disease.

About this clone itself: The sample has other DNA sequences that encode this CDR3 too. The chain joins TRBV5-4 to TRBJ1-1, with TRBD1 matching over 8 bases. Germline V gene sequence: CDR1 SGHNT, CDR2 YYREEE (reference sequence). V was pared by 3 bases and J by 1 base, with 2 bases of the junction left unmatched. This CDR3 has 14 amino acids. CDR3 amino acids: CASSSGQGNTEAFF. CDR3 bases: TGTGCCAGCAGCTCCGGACAGGGGAACACTGAAGCTTTCTTT.

The chain employs TRBV3-1 (or the pseudogene TRBV3-2) and TRBJ1-1; the D gene is possibly TRBD1 (5 bases). The CDR3 has 15 amino acids. V lost 0 bases to trimming and J lost 5 bases, with 13 bases between them. CDR1 is LGHDT, CDR2 YNNKEL, per germline (reference sequence). CDR3 DNA sequence: TGTGCCAGCAGCCAAGAGGGGGTTGGGGGGACTGAAGCTTTCTTT. Translation: CASSQEGVGGTEAFF.

This clone was recorded a few times. The rearrangement uses TRBV6-1 and TRBJ1-1; the D is unclear. The germline V gene encodes CDR1 MNHNS and CDR2 SASEGT. V lost 2 bases, J lost 3 bases, and 13 bases lay in between. CDR3 length: 15 amino acids. The CDR3 protein is CASSEIVGRYTEAFF. CDR3 nucleotide sequence: TGTGCCAGCAGTGAAATCGTAGGGAGGTACACTGAAGCTTTCTTT.

The rearrangement uses TRBV7-2 and TRBJ1-5, with D possibly being TRBD1 (5 bases). The CDR3 runs to 14 residues. V lost 1 base to trimming and J lost 7 bases, with 11 bases between them. Looked up from germline, CDR1 is SGHTA and CDR2 is FQGNSA. CDR3 in DNA: TGTGCCAGCAGCTTAGGGGGCCGTGGACAGCCCCAGCATTTT. Its translation: CASSLGGRGQPQHF.

The rearrangement links TRBV10-3 to TRBJ1-2; possible D gene TRBD1, 5 bases. This CDR3 region has 13 residues. The germline CDR1 and CDR2 sequences are ENHRY and SYGVKD. V gave up 3 bases and J gave up 6 bases, with 11 bases separating them. CDR3: CAISERGEDGYTF. DNA of the CDR3: TGTGCCATCAGTGAACGGGGGGAGGATGGCTACACCTTC.

V and J are TRBV25-1 and TRBJ2-7; the D is unclear. The CDR3 covers 11 residues. V lost 3 bases and J 3 bases, leaving 3 bases between the germline ends. Germline V gene lookup returns CDR1 MGHDK and CDR2 SYGVNS. CDR3 nucleotides: TGTGCCAGCAGTGACTACTACGAGCAGTACTTC. Translation gives CASSDYYEQYF.